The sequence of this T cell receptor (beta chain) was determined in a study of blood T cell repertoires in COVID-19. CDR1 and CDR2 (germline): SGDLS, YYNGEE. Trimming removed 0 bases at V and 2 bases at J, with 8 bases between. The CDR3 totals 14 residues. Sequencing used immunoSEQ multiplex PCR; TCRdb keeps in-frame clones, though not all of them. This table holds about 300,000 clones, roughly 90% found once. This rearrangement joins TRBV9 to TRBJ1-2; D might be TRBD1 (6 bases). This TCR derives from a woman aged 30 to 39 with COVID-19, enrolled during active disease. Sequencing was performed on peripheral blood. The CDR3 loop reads CASSVVDRNYGYTF. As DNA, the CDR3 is TGTGCCAGCAGCGTAGTGGACAGAAACTATGGCTACACCTTC.